The rows below give T cell receptor beta chains drawn from one sample of a study of OX40 agonist ivuxolimab in advanced cancers. Method: immunoSEQ multiplex PCR; TCRdb's copy keeps in-frame clones and lacks some. This table has 65,000 to 90,000 clones, about 93% appearing once. Sequencing was performed on CD4+ or CD8+ T cells sorted from blood, taken in a trial of the OX40 agonist ivuxolimab. The receptors were gathered from an adult with an advanced solid tumor such as melanoma, head and neck, liver or kidney cancer. Each CDR3 is given with its conserved first and last residue. The D gene is left open where the match is weak. Clone size is stated in some rows and not others, as once, few, many or a class when expanded.

CASSQDAGLGTQYF,TGCGCCAGCAGCCAAGATGCAGGACTAGGTACGCAGTATTTT,TRBV4-3,TRBD2,NA,TRBJ2-3
CAGQGAESGYTF,TGTGCCGGACAGGGGGCGGAATCGGGCTACACCTTC,TRBV30,TRBD1,NA,TRBJ1-2
CASSLAGLAGGPADTQYF,TGCGCCAGCAGCTTGGCAGGGCTAGCGGGAGGGCCAGCAGATACGCAGTATTTT,TRBV5-1,TRBD2,NA,TRBJ2-3
CASSPDRSGANVLTF,TGTGCCAGCAGCCCCGACAGATCTGGGGCCAACGTCCTGACTTTC,TRBV7-6,NA,NA,TRBJ2-6
CASSIRGSPSNQPQHF,TGTGCCAGTAGTATACGAGGGAGCCCCAGCAATCAGCCCCAGCATTTT,TRBV19,NA,NA,TRBJ1-5
CASSLSGTSGDTDTQYF,TGTGCCAGTAGCCTATCCGGGACTAGCGGGGACACAGATACGCAGTATTTT,TRBV19,TRBD2,NA,TRBJ2-3
CASALYSNQPQHF,TGTGCCAGCGCACTTTATAGCAATCAGCCCCAGCATTTT,TRBV7-2,NA,NA,TRBJ1-5
CASSLRTNQPQHF,TGTGCCAGCAGCTTACGGACGAATCAGCCCCAGCATTTT,TRBV7-2,NA,NA,TRBJ1-5
CASSVEKFGQFF,TGCGCCAGCAGTGTAGAGAAATTTGGTCAGTTCTTC,TRBV5-1,NA,NA,TRBJ2-1
CASSLLSTASDTQYF,TGTGCCAGCAGCTTATTATCTACCGCCTCAGATACGCAGTATTTT,TRBV7-3,NA,once,TRBJ2-3
CASSLNRAGSYEQYF,TGTGCCAGCAGTTTAAATCGAGCGGGGTCCTACGAGCAGTACTTC,TRBV28,TRBD2,NA,TRBJ2-7
CASKGRANEKLFF,TGTGCCAGCAAAGGACGAGCTAATGAAAAACTGTTTTTT,TRBV28,NA,NA,TRBJ1-4
CASSLALGQGAKFTDTQYF,TGTGCCAGCAGCTTAGCGCTGGGACAGGGGGCGAAGTTCACAGATACGCAGTATTTT,TRBV7-2,TRBD1,once,TRBJ2-3
CASRGGTVGEETQYF,TGTGCCAGCAGGGGGGGGACAGTAGGTGAAGAGACCCAGTACTTC,TRBV6-1,NA,NA,TRBJ2-5